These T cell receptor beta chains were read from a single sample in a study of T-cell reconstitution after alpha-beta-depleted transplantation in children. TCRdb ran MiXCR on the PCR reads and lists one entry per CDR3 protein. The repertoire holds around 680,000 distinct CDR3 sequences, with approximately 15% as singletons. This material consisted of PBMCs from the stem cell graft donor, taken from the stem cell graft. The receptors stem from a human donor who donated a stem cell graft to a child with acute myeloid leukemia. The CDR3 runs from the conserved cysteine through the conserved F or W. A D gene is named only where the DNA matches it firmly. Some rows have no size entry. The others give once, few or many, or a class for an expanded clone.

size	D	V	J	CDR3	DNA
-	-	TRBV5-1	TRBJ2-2	CASSLEGGNGELFF	TGCGCCAGCAGCTTGGAGGGGGGCAACGGGGAGCTGTTTTTT
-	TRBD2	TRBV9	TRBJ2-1	CASSPQDTSAGVVYNEQFF	TGTGCCAGCAGCCCCCAGGACACCTCAGCGGGGGTGGTATACAATGAGCAGTTCTTC
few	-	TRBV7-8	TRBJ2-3	CASSPWGTTDTQYF	TGTGCCAGCAGTCCCTGGGGGACCACAGATACGCAGTATTTT
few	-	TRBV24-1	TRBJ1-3	CATSDRYSGNTIYF	TGTGCCACCAGTGACCGGTACTCTGGAAACACCATATATTTT
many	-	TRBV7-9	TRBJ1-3	CASSPDISGNTIYF	TGTGCCAGCAGCCCAGACATCTCTGGAAACACCATATATTTT
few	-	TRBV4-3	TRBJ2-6	CASSHRRTGANVLTF	TGCGCCAGCAGCCACCGCAGGACTGGGGCCAACGTCCTGACTTTC
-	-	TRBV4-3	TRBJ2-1	CASSQEHRREVGEQFF	TGCGCCAGCAGCCAAGAACACCGGAGGGAGGTGGGTGAGCAGTTCTTC
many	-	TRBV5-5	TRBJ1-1	CASSLRPNTEAFF	TGTGCCAGCAGCCTGAGGCCGAACACTGAAGCTTTCTTT
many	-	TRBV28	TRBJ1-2	CASSSGTYGYTF	TGTGCCAGCTCGTCAGGAACCTATGGCTACACCTTC
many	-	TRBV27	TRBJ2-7	CASSVSSSYEQYF	TGTGCCAGCAGCGTGAGCAGCTCCTACGAGCAGTACTTC
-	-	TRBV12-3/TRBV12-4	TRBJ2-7	CASSLVSGLGSYEQYF	TGTGCCAGCAGCTTAGTTTCAGGGTTGGGATCCTACGAGCAGTACTTC
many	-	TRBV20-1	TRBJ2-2	CSASSYGELFF	TGCAGTGCTAGTTCGTACGGGGAGCTGTTTTTT
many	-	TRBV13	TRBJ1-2	CASSAEGDYGYTF	TGTGCCAGCAGCGCCGAGGGAGACTATGGCTACACCTTC
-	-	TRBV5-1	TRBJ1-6	CASSLVPGDNSPLHF	TGCGCCAGCAGCTTGGTTCCAGGGGATAATTCACCCCTCCACTTT
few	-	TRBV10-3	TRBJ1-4	CAAAGKAEEKLFF	TGTGCCGCCGCAGGGAAAGCAGAAGAAAAACTGTTTTTT
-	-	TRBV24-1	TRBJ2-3	CATSDLRASGTDTQNF	TGTGCCACCAGTGATTTGAGAGCGAGTGGCACAGATACGCAGAATTTT
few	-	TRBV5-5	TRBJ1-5	CASSPTGNVNQPQHF	TGTGCCAGCAGCCCAACAGGGAACGTGAATCAGCCCCAGCATTTT
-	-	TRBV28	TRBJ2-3	CASSQRTFSDTQYF	TGTGCCAGCAGTCAAAGGACTTTCTCAGATACGCAGTATTTT
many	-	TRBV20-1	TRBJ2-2	CSAQGTARKATGELFF	TGCAGTGCTCAAGGGACGGCCAGGAAGGCCACCGGGGAGCTGTTTTTT
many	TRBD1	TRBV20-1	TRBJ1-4	CSARGWDRDEKLFF	TGCAGTGCTAGAGGGTGGGACAGGGACGAAAAACTGTTTTTT
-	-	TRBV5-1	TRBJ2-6	CASSGPTSSGANVLTF	TGCGCCAGCAGCGGACCCACTAGCTCTGGGGCCAACGTCCTGACTTTC
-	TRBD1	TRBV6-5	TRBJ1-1	CASSYTMTGTTEAFF	TGTGCCAGCAGTTACACGATGACAGGGACCACTGAAGCTTTCTTT
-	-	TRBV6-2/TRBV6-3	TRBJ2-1	CASSVGWNEQFF	TGTGCCAGCAGTGTGGGTTGGAATGAGCAGTTCTTC
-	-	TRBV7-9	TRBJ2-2	CASSQSGVGTGELFF	TGTGCCAGCAGTCAATCCGGGGTCGGCACCGGGGAGCTGTTTTTT
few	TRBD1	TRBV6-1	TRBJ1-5	CASSRDRGFGQPQHF	TGTGCCAGCAGTAGGGACAGGGGGTTTGGACAGCCCCAGCATTTT
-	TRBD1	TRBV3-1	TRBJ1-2	CASSPTRQGWGYTF	TGTGCCAGCAGCCCTACCCGACAGGGCTGGGGCTACACCTTC
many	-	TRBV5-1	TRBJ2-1	CASSLPTGSIYNEQFF	TGCGCCAGCAGCTTGCCGACGGGATCGATATACAATGAGCAGTTCTTC
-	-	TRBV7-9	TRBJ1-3	CASSFSYHENTIYF	TGTGCCAGCAGCTTCTCCTACCATGAAAACACCATATATTTT
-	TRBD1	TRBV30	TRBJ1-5	CAWSVTGGPNQPQHF	TGTGCCTGGAGTGTAACAGGGGGACCAAATCAGCCCCAGCATTTT
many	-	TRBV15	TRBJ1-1	CATRSASMNTEAFF	TGTGCCACCAGGTCAGCTTCTATGAACACTGAAGCTTTCTTT
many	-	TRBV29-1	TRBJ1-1	CSVASPLGSTEAFF	TGCAGCGTTGCGAGTCCTTTGGGCAGCACTGAAGCTTTCTTT
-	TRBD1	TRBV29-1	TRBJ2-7	CSVSPRTGEKTYEQYF	TGCAGCGTCTCCCCACGTACAGGGGAGAAAACCTACGAGCAGTACTTC
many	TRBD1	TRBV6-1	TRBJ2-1	CASSGGQIYNEQFF	TGTGCCAGCAGTGGGGGACAGATATACAATGAGCAGTTCTTC
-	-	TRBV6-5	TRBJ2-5	CASSYVRQETQYF	TGTGCCAGCAGTTACGTCCGGCAAGAGACCCAGTACTTC
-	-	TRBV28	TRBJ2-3	CASSTFSGSLSDTQYF	TGTGCCAGCAGCACATTTAGTGGTTCACTTTCAGATACGCAGTATTTT
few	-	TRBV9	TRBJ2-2	CASSVIQNTGELFF	TGTGCCAGCAGCGTAATCCAGAACACCGGGGAGCTGTTTTTT
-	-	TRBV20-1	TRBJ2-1	CSASGGLEQFF	TGCAGTGCTAGCGGGGGGCTTGAGCAGTTCTTC
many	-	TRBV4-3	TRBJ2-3	CASSPGVGPDTQYF	TGCGCCAGCAGCCCAGGGGTGGGTCCAGATACGCAGTATTTT
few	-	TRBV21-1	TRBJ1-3	CASSRRAGRVCRNTIYF	TGTGCCAGCAGCAGAAGGGCCGGACGCGTATGCCGAAACACCATATATTTT
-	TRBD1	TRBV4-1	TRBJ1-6	CASSQERGQNSPLHF	TGCGCCAGCAGCCAAGAGAGGGGGCAGAATTCACCCCTCCACTTT
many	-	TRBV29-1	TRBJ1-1	CSAQGGGDTEAFF	TGCAGCGCCCAAGGAGGCGGGGACACTGAAGCTTTCTTT
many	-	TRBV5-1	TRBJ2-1	CASSRGPTALNEQFF	TGCGCCAGCAGTCGGGGTCCGACGGCCCTCAATGAGCAGTTCTTC
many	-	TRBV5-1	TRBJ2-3	CASSGRDSPTDTQYF	TGCGCCAGCAGCGGCCGGGACTCGCCCACAGATACGCAGTATTTT
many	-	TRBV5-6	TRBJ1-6	CASSAPLSPLHF	TGTGCCAGCAGCGCGCCTCTTTCACCCCTCCACTTT
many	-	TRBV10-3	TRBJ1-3	CAIREISGRAAGNTIYF	TGTGCCATCAGGGAAATCTCTGGCAGGGCGGCTGGAAACACCATATATTTT
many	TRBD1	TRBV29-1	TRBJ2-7	CSALGGQGSEQYF	TGCAGCGCCCTCGGGGGACAGGGTTCCGAGCAGTACTTC
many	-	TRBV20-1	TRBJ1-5	CSARDPTAQPQHF	TGCAGTGCTAGAGACCCGACAGCACAGCCCCAGCATTTT
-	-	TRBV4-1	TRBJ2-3	CASSQERPDTQYF	TGCGCCAGCAGCCAAGAAAGACCAGATACGCAGTATTTT
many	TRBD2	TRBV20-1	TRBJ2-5	CSARDFGAGAGMETQYF	TGCAGTGCTAGAGATTTTGGTGCGGGAGCCGGGATGGAGACCCAGTACTTC